One sample yielded the 19 T cell receptor beta chains listed below, sequenced in a study of T-cell reconstitution after alpha-beta-depleted transplantation in children. Researchers prepared the TCRbeta library using unique molecular identifiers, the study reports. TCRdb re-analysed the PCR reads in MiXCR, keeping a single row per CDR3 protein. The sample includes about 690,000 distinct CDR3 sequences, around 17% of them seen just once. This material consisted of PBMCs from the stem cell graft donor, taken from the stem cell graft. The receptors shown here come from a human donor who donated a stem cell graft to a child with acute myeloid leukemia.

The rearrangement uses TRBV5-1 and TRBJ1-3; D not certain. The CDR3 spans 15 residues. Germline assignment: CDR1 SGHRS and CDR2 YFSETQ. The ends were cut back, 6 bases at V and 2 bases at J, with 15 bases in the middle. The CDR3 nucleotides read TGCGCCAGCAATTTCCCGGTATTTACTGGAAACACCATATATTTT. Translating it yields CASNFPVFTGNTIYF.

This rearrangement joins TRBV7-2 to TRBJ1-2; 8 bases line up with TRBD1. CDR1 and CDR2 (germline): SGHTA, FQGNSA. V gave up 2 bases and J gave up 4 bases; unmatched junction bases: 6. The CDR3 extends over 15 amino acids. DNA for the CDR3: TGTGCCAGCAGCTTAACCGGGACAGGCTTCTATGGCTACACCTTC. It translates to CASSLTGTGFYGYTF.

This clonotype was seen ten or more times. This chain connects TRBV20-1 to TRBJ1-5; 10 nucleotides agree with TRBD1. This CDR3 is built from 14 residues. The ends lost 3 bases at V and 7 bases at J; junction bases unmatched: 6. Germline loops: CDR1 DFQATT, CDR2 SNEGSKA (reference sequence). The CDR3 here is CSASLGTGAQPQHF. CDR3 sequence (DNA): TGCAGTGCTAGCCTCGGGACAGGGGCACAGCCCCAGCATTTT.

Points on this clonotype: This could be a read error, since a much larger clone is one nucleotide away. The chain is built from TRBV6-5 and TRBJ1-1; D might be TRBD1 (5 bases). The V end lost 2 bases, the J end lost 3 bases, and 13 bases lay between the germline ends. The CDR3 loop spans 15 amino acids. CDR1 is MNHEY and CDR2 is SVGAGI in the germline V gene. The CDR3 region has the DNA TGTGCCAGCAGTTACACAAACGGGGGGGACACTGAAGCTTTCTTT. It encodes CASSYTNGGDTEAFF.

There are many counts of this clonotype. The V call is TRBV6-1, the J call TRBJ2-5; unclear D gene. The V end was cut by 2 bases, the J end by 5 bases, with 6 bases between. Germline assignment: CDR1 MNHNS and CDR2 SASEGT. The CDR3 length is 12 residues. The CDR3 coding sequence is TGTGCCAGCAGTGAACTGTCCGAGACCCAGTACTTC. Residues: CASSELSETQYF.

For the CDR3, the DNA is TGTGCCATCATGACCGGACTAGGGCCACGGGGGACAGATACGCAGTATTTT. Translating it yields CAIMTGLGPRGTDTQYF. This sequence joins TRBV28 and TRBJ2-3, with 7 bases matching TRBD2. CDR1 MDHEN and CDR2 SYDVKM come from the germline V gene. This CDR3 region has 17 residues. Trimming cost V 10 bases and J 3 bases; bases outside gene matches: 19.

This clonotype was seen at least ten times. The chain carries TRBV12-3 or TRBV12-4 and TRBJ2-7; 8 bases are a match to TRBD1. The junction had 3 bases not matched to a gene; V was cut back by 4 bases and J by 4 bases. The CDR3 has 13 amino acids. In nucleotides, the CDR3 is TGTGCCAGCAGTTACAGGGGGAGGTACGAGCAGTACTTC. Its protein product is CASSYRGRYEQYF.

This clonotype was counted many times. The chain has TRBV20-1 and TRBJ2-7; D not certain. The CDR3 length is 14 residues. Trimming removed 0 bases at V and 0 bases at J, with 9 bases between. The V gene's germline CDR1 is DFQATT and CDR2 SNEGSKA (reference sequence). CDR3 in DNA: TGCAGTGCTAGAGATTCCAGGAACTCCTACGAGCAGTACTTC. This encodes CSARDSRNSYEQYF.

Notes on this clonotype: This may come from a read error, since a much larger clone is one base off. V is TRBV20-1 and J is TRBJ2-1, with D possibly called TRBD1 or TRBD2 (5 bases each). This CDR3 region has 11 residues. In germline, CDR1 is DFQATT, CDR2 SNEGSKA (reference sequence). Here the CDR3 DNA reads TGCAGTGCTAGTATGGGGGATGAGCGGTTCTTC. Residues: CSASMGDERFF.

The rearrangement uses TRBV21-1 and TRBJ2-5. TRBV21-1 is reported as a pseudogene. The CDR3 loop spans 13 amino acids. The CDR3 sequence is CASSKGPGRAQYF. For the CDR3, the DNA is TGTGCCAGCAGCAAAGGGCCCGGGAGAGCCCAGTACTTC.

This rearrangement joins TRBV4-1 to TRBJ2-3; 9 positions agree with TRBD2. Germline-derived CDR1 and CDR2 are MGHRA and YSYEKL. CDR3 length: 18 residues. V trimming: 0 bases; J trimming: 3 bases; junction bases outside the gene matches: 10. CDR3 nucleotides: TGCGCCAGCAGCCAAGAAAGCCTAGCGGGGCCTTTAACAGATACGCAGTATTTT. Amino acids: CASSQESLAGPLTDTQYF.

In this sample, this clonotype turned up a few times. V usage is TRBV11-3 and J usage is TRBJ2-1; no firm D call. The length of the CDR3 is 12 residues. The V gene lost 5 bases and the J gene lost 10 bases, with 12 bases spanning the gap. CDR1 is SGHNT, CDR2 YENEEA, per germline. The CDR3 DNA is TGTGCCAGCAGCCACCTCGGGCAGGAGCAGTTCTTC. The encoded protein is CASSHLGQEQFF. The full variable domain, its missing parts supplied by reference TRBV11-3 and TRBJ2-1, is EAGVVQSPRYKIIEKKQPVAFWCNPISGHNTLYWYLQNLGQGPELLIRYENEEAVDDSQLPKDRFSAERLKGVDSTLKIQPAELGDSAVYLCASSHLGQEQFFGPGTRLTVL.

This clonotype was observed at least ten times. The rearrangement uses TRBV29-1 and TRBJ1-1; TRBD1 might be the D (6 bases). CDR3 length: 12 residues. Trimming removed 2 bases at V and 5 bases at J, with 9 bases between. From germline, CDR1 is SQVTM and CDR2 ANQGSEA. CDR3 nucleotides: TGCAGCGTTGAACAGGGGAGGACTGAAGCTTTCTTT. Protein product: CSVEQGRTEAFF.

This clonotype was seen only a few times. V usage is TRBV7-9 and J usage is TRBJ1-1; no clear D gene. The germline V gene has CDR1 SEHNR and CDR2 FQNEAQ (reference sequence). The CDR3 sequence is 12 residues long. V lost 4 bases and J lost 3, with 6 bases in between. The CDR3 reads CASSSPYTEAFF. CDR3 nucleotide sequence: TGTGCCAGCAGCTCACCCTACACTGAAGCTTTCTTT.

The chain joins TRBV18 to TRBJ1-1, with 9 positions matching TRBD1. V lost 8 bases, J lost 3 bases, and 7 bases stayed unmatched. CDR3 length equals 14 residues. Looked up from germline, CDR1 is KGHSH and CDR2 is LQKENI. This CDR3 reads CASTTGGGHTEAFF. The CDR3 DNA reads as TGTGCCAGCACGACAGGGGGGGGACACACTGAAGCTTTCTTT.

This sequence joins TRBV19 and TRBJ2-1; D is unclear. V was clipped by 4 bases and J by 5 bases, with 6 bases between them. The CDR3 contains 12 residues. From germline, CDR1 is LNHDA and CDR2 SQIVND (reference sequence). CDR3 protein: CASSSDDNEQFF. The CDR3 DNA reads TGTGCCAGTAGTAGTGACGACAATGAGCAGTTCTTC.

This clonotype appeared many times. This rearrangement joins TRBV28 to TRBJ1-6; weak D call: TRBD1 (6 bases). The CDR3 has 15 amino acids. Trimming removed 2 bases at V and 9 bases at J, with 14 bases between. Germline CDR1 and CDR2: MDHEN and SYDVKM. CDR3: CASSLRDTLSSPLHF. The CDR3 DNA is TGTGCCAGCAGTTTAAGGGACACCTTGTCTTCACCCCTCCACTTT.

This clonotype was detected ten times or more. V and J are TRBV6-1 and TRBJ2-3; 12 bases map to TRBD2. The CDR3 has 13 amino acids. Germline assignment: CDR1 MNHNS and CDR2 SASEGT. V lost 7 bases and J lost 7; bases outside the gene matches: 3. The CDR3 nucleotides read TGTGCCAGCAAAGGGACTAGCGGGTATACGCAGTATTTT. As protein: CASKGTSGYTQYF.

This CDR3 is CASSKDRGRSEAFF. CDR3 coding DNA: TGTGCCAGCAGCAAGGACAGGGGGAGGTCTGAAGCTTTCTTT. The rearrangement links TRBV2 to TRBJ1-1; 10 bases line up with TRBD1. Germline V gives CDR1 SNHLY, CDR2 FYNNEI. V shed 6 bases, J shed 6 bases, and the junction held 7 bases outside the gene matches. The CDR3 contains 14 residues.